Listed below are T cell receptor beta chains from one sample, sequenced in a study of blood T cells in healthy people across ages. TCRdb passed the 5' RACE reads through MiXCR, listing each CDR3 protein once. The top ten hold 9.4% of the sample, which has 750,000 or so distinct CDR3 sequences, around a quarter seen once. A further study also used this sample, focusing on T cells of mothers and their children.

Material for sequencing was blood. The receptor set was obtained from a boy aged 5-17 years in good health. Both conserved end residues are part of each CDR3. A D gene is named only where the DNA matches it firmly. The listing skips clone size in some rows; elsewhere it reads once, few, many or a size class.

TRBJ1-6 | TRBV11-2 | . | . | TGTGCCAGCAGCTTACGTACGGCCCTCTATAATTCACCCCTCCACTTT | CASSLRTALYNSPLHF
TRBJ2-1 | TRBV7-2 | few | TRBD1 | TGTGCCAGCAGCCAGGGACAGGGGAAACAGTTCTTC | CASSQGQGKQFF
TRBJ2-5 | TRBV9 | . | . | TGTGCCAGCAGCGTAGGGTCTGGCCAAGAGACCCAGTACTTC | CASSVGSGQETQYF
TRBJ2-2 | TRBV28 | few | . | TGTGCCAGCAGCTGGGGTACATTCGGGGAGCTGTTTTTT | CASSWGTFGELFF
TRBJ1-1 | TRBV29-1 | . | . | TGCAGCGTTGAAACGGCGAACACTGAAGCTTTCTTT | CSVETANTEAFF
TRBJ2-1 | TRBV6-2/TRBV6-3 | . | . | TGTGCCAGCAGTTACGGGGGGTTGGATGAGCAGTTCTTC | CASSYGGLDEQFF
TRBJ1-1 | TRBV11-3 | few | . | TGTGCCAGCAGCCCGGACGGAGACACTGAAGCTTTCTTT | CASSPDGDTEAFF
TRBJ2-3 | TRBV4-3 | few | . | TGCGCCAGCAAGAACACCCGGCACGGGGCCACAGATACGCAGTATTTT | CASKNTRHGATDTQYF
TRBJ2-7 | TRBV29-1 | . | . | TGCAGCCGCAGCCCGGCCAGCGGCAACACCTACGAGCAGTACTTC | CSRSPASGNTYEQYF
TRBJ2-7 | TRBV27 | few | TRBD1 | TGTGCCAGCAGGTCCGGGACAGGGTTTCACGAGCAGTACTTC | CASRSGTGFHEQYF
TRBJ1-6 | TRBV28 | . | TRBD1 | TGTGCCAGCAGTTTTGGGGGGACAGGGCGGTCACCCCTCCACTTT | CASSFGGTGRSPLHF
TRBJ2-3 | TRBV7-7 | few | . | TGTGCTAGCAGCTTCTATCCCCCCTCGCCCAGGAGGACCACAGATACGCAGTATTTT | CASSFYPPSPRRTTDTQYF
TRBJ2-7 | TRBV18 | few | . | TGTGCCAGCTCACCCCGGGTTCTCTCATTCTACGAGCAGTACTTC | CASSPRVLSFYEQYF
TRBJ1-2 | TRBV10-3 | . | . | TGTGCCATCAGAGGGTTTTCCGGAGACTATGGCTACACCTTC | CAIRGFSGDYGYTF
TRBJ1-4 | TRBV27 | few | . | TGTGCCAGCAGGGGGCCCGCAACTAATGAAAAACTGTTTTTT | CASRGPATNEKLFF
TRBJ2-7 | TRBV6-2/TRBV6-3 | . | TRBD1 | TGTGCCAGCAGTCGGACAGGACTTTCTTCCTACGAGCAGTACTTC | CASSRTGLSSYEQYF
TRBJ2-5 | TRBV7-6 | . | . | TGTGCCAGCAGCGCGCAACGGGAGACCCAGTACTTC | CASSAQRETQYF
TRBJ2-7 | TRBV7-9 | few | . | TGTGCCAGCAGCTTAGCGCAAGGGATTACCTACGAGCAGTACTTC | CASSLAQGITYEQYF
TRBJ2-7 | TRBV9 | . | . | TGTGCCAGCAGCCCCCTTAGGGAAGGGGTCGGGGAGCAGTACTTC | CASSPLREGVGEQYF
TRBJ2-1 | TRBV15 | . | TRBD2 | TGTGCCACCAGCAGAGATCTTGGGGGGGGGAATGAGCAGTTCTTC | CATSRDLGGGNEQFF
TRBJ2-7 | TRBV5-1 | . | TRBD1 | TGCGCCAGCAGCTCCTGGACAGGGGCGGGCGAGCAGTACTTC | CASSSWTGAGEQYF
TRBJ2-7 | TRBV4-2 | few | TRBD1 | TGTGCCAGCAGCCAACTCACGGGGACAGGGGGCCCCTACGAGCAGTACTTC | CASSQLTGTGGPYEQYF
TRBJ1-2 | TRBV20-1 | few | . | TGCAGTGCTAGAGAACAGTATAACTATGGCTACACCTTC | CSAREQYNYGYTF
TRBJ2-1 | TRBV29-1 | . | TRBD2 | TGCAGCGTTGGAGGCGGGAGCCTACTAAATGAGCAGTTCTTC | CSVGGGSLLNEQFF